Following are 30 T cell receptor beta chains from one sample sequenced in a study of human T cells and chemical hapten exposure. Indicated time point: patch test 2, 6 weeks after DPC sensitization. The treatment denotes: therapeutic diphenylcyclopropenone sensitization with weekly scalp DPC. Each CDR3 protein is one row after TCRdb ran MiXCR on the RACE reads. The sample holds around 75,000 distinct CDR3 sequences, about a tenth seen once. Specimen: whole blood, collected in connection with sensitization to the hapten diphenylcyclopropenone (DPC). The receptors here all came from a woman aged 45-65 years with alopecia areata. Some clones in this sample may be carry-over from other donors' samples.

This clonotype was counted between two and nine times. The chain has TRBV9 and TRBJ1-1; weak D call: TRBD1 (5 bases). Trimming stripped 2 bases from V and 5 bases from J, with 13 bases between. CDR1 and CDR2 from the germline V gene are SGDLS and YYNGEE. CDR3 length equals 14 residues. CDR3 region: CASSVGVLMTEAFF. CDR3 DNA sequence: TGTGCCAGCAGCGTGGGGGTCCTGATGACTGAAGCTTTCTTT.

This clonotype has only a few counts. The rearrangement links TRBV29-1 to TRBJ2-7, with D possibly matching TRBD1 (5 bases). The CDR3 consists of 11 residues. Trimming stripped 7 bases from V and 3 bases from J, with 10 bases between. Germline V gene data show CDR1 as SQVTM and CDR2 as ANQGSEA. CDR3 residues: CSAEQGYEQYF. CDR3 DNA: TGCAGCGCCGAGCAGGGCTACGAGCAGTACTTC.

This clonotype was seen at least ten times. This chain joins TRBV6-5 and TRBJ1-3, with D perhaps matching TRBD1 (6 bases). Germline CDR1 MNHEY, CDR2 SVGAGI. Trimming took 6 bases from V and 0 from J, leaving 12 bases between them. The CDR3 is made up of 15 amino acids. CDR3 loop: CASRLDSDSGNTIYF. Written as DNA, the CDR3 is TGTGCCAGCAGACTGGACAGCGACTCTGGAAACACCATATATTTT.

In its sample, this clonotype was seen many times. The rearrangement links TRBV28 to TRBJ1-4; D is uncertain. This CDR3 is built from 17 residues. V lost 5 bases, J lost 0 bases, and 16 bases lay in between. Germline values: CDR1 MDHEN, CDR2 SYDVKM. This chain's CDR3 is CASSPGWRLTTNEKLFF. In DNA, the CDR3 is TGTGCCAGCAGTCCGGGTTGGAGGCTAACAACTAATGAAAAACTGTTTTTT.

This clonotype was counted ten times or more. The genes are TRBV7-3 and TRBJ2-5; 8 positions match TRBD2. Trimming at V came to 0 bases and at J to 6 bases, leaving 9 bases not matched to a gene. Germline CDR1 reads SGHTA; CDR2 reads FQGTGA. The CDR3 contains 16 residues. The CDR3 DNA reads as TGTGCCAGCAGCTTAACGGGAAGCGGGAGTAAAAAGACCCAGTACTTC. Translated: CASSLTGSGSKKTQYF.

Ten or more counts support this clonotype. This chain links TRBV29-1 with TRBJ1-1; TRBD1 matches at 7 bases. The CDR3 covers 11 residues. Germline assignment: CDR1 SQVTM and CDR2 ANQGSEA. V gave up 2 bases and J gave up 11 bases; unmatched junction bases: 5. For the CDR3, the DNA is TGCAGCGTTGAACAGGGACAGATCGCTTTCTTT. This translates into CSVEQGQIAFF. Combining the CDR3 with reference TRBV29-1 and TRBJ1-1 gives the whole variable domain SAVISQKPSRDICQRGTSLTIQCQVDSQVTMMFWYRQQPGQSLTLIATANQGSEATYESGFVIDKFPISRPNLTFSTLTVSNMSPEDSSIYLCSVEQGQIAFFGQGTRLTVV.

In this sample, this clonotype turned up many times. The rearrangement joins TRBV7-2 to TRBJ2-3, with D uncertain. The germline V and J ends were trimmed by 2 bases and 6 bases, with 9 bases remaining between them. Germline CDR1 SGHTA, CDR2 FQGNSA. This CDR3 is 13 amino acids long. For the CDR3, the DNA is TGTGCCAGCAGCTTAACCCCCCAGGATACGCAGTATTTT. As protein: CASSLTPQDTQYF.

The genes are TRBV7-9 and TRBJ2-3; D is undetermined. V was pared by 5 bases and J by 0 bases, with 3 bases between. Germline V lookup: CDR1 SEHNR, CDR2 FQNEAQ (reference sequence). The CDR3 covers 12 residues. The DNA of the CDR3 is TGTGCCAGCAGCCGAAGCACAGATACGCAGTATTTT. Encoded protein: CASSRSTDTQYF.

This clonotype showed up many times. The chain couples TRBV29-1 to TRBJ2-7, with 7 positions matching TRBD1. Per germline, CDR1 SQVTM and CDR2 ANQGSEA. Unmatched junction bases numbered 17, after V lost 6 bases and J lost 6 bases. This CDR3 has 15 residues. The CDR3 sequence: CSVRDSSVFAGEQYF. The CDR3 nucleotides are TGCAGCGTCCGGGACAGTTCCGTTTTCGCGGGCGAGCAGTACTTC.

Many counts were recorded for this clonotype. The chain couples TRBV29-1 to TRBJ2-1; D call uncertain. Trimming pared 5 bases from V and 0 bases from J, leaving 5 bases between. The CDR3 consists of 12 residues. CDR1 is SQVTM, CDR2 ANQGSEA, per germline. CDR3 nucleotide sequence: TGCAGCGTTCAGTTCTCCTACAATGAGCAGTTCTTC. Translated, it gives CSVQFSYNEQFF.

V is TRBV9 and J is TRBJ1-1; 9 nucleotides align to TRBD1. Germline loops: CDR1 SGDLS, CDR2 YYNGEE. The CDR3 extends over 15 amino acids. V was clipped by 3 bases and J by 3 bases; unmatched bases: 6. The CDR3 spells CASSALQGAHTEAFF. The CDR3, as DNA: TGTGCCAGCAGCGCTCTACAGGGGGCGCACACTGAAGCTTTCTTT.

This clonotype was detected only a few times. CDR3 in DNA: TGTGCCAGCAGCCAGGGACAGAGGAACACTGAAGCTTTCTTT. It is translated as CASSQGQRNTEAFF. V and J are TRBV12-3 or TRBV12-4 and TRBJ1-1; TRBD1 matches 7 bases. The CDR3 has 14 residues. V gave up 6 bases and J gave up 1 base; unmatched junction bases: 5.

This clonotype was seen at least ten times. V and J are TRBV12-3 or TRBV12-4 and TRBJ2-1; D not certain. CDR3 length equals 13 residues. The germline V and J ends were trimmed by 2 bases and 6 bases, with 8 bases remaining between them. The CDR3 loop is CASSLWELNEQFF. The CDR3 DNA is TGTGCCAGCAGTTTATGGGAACTCAATGAGCAGTTCTTC.

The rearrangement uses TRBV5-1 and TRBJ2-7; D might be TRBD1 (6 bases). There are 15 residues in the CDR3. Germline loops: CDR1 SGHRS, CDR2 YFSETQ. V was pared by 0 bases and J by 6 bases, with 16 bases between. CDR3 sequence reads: CASSLEDSVSTEQYF. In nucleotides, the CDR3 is TGCGCCAGCAGCTTGGAGGACAGTGTGTCTACCGAGCAGTACTTC.

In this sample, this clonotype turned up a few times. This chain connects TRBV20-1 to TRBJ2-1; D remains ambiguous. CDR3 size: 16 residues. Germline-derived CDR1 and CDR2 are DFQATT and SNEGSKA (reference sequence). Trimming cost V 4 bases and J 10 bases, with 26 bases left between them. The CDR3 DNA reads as TGCAGTGCTATAGTAGTATCAAGGGCCAGTGACACGGAGCAGTTCTTC. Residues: CSAIVVSRASDTEQFF.

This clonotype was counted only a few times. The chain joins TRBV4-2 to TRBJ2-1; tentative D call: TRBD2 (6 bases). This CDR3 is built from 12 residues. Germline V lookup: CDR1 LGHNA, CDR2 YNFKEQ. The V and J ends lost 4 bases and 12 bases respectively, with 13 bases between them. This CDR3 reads CASSPPTRAQFF. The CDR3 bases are TGTGCCAGCAGCCCTCCGACTAGGGCGCAGTTCTTC.

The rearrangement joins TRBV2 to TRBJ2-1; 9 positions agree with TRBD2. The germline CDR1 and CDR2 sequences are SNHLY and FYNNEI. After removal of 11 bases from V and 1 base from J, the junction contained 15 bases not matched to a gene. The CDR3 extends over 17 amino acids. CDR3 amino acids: CAQDSPTSGTSYNEQFF. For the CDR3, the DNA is TGTGCCCAGGATTCGCCGACTAGCGGAACATCCTACAATGAGCAGTTCTTC.

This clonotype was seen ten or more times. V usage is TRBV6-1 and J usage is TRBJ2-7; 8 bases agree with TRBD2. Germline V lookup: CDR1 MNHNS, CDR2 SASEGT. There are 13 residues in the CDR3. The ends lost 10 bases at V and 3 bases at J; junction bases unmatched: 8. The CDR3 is CATEKRENYEQYF. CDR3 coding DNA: TGTGCCACCGAAAAGCGGGAGAACTACGAGCAGTACTTC.

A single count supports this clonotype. CDR3 amino acids: CASTLNGGQGNNEQFF. The CDR3 DNA reads TGTGCCAGTACCCTCAACGGGGGGCAGGGTAACAATGAGCAGTTCTTC. The chain is built from TRBV19 and TRBJ2-1; D possibly corresponds to TRBD2 (7 bases). Trimming cost V 7 bases and J 5 bases, with 21 bases left between them. Per germline, CDR1 LNHDA and CDR2 SQIVND (reference sequence). The CDR3 runs 16 residues.

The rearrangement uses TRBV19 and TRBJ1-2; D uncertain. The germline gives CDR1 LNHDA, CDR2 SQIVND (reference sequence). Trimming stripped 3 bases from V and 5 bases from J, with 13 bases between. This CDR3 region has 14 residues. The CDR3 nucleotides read TGTGCCAGTAGTATGCCGGGAAACCTTTATGGCTACACCTTC. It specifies CASSMPGNLYGYTF.

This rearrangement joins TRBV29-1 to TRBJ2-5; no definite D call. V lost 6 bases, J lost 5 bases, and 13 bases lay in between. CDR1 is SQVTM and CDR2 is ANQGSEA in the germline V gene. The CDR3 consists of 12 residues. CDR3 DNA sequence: TGCAGCGTCGTTGGGGTTACGGAGACCCAGTACTTC. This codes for CSVVGVTETQYF.

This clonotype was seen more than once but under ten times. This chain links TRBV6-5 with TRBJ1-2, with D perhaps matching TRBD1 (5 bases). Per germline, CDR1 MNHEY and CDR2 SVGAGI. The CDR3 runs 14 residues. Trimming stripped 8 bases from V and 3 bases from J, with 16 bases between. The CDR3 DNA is TGTGCCAGCGGGGACTACGAGAGTGACTATGGCTACACCTTC. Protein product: CASGDYESDYGYTF.

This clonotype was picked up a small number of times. The CDR3 spells CASGGTRAGTIYF. DNA for the CDR3: TGTGCCAGCGGTGGGACACGGGCTGGCACCATATATTTT. The J gene is TRBJ1-3, the V gene TRBV2; maybe TRBD1 (6 bases). This CDR3 region has 13 residues. V was trimmed by 8 bases and J by 9 bases, leaving 17 bases between them. Germline loops: CDR1 SNHLY, CDR2 FYNNEI.

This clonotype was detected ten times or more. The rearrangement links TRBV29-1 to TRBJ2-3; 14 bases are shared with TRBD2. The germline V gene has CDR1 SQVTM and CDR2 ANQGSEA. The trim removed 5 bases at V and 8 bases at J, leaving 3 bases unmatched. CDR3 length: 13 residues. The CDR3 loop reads CSVSGTSGSTQYF. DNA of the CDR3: TGCAGCGTTAGTGGGACTAGCGGGAGTACGCAGTATTTT.

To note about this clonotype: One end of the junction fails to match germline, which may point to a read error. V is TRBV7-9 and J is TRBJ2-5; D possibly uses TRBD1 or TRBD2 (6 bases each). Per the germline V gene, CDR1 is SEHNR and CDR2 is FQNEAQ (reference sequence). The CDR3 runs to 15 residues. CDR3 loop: CASTLRGDRQETQYF. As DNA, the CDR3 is TGTGCCAGCACCTTAAGGGGGGACCGTCAAGAGACCCAGTACTTC.

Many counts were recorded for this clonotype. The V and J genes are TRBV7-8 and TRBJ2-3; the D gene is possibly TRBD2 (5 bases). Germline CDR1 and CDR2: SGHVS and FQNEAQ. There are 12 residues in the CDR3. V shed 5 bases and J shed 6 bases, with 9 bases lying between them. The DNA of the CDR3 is TGTGCCAGCAGCCGCGGGCTGGATACGCAGTATTTT. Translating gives CASSRGLDTQYF.

The CDR3: CASSLSGTSPGDGNNEQFF. CDR3 nucleotide sequence: TGTGCCAGCAGCTTAAGTGGGACTAGCCCGGGAGACGGGAACAATGAGCAGTTCTTC. This sequence joins TRBV7-9 and TRBJ2-1; 9 nucleotides align to TRBD2. The germline CDR1 and CDR2 sequences are SEHNR and FQNEAQ (reference sequence). The junction had 16 bases not matched to a gene; V was cut back by 2 bases and J by 5 bases. The CDR3 runs to 19 residues.

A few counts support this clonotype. CDR3 coding DNA: TGTGCCAGTCGGGACACCTGGTCGTATGGCTACACCTTC. Residues: CASRDTWSYGYTF. The genes are TRBV2 and TRBJ1-2, with D possibly TRBD1 on 6 matching bases. The CDR3 is 13 amino acids. Between the trimmed V and J ends, which lost 9 bases and 5 bases, there was a span of 16 bases. Germline loops: CDR1 SNHLY, CDR2 FYNNEI.

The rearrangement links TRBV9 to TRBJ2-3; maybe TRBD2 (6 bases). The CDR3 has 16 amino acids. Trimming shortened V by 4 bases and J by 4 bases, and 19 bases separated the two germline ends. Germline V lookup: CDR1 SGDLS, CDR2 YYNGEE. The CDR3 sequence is CASSPSPHRESDTQYF. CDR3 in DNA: TGTGCCAGCAGCCCCAGCCCTCACCGGGAGTCAGATACGCAGTATTTT.

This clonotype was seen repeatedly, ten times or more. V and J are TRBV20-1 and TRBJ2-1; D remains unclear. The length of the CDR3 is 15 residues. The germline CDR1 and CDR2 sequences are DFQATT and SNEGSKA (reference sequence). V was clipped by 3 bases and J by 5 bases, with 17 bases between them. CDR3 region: CSARSPHPSDNEQFF. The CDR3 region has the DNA TGCAGTGCTAGGAGCCCACATCCTTCGGACAATGAGCAGTTCTTC.